The present entry profiles one T cell receptor beta chain with its context. No antigen is known for it. The protocol was immunoSEQ multiplex PCR, while the TCRdb copy is restricted to in-frame clones and leaves out a portion. The table has under 45,000 clones, nearly 97% seen once. The data derive from a study of Tregs in tolerant kidney transplant recipients. The sample was Tregs from blood cultured with allogeneic cells. This receptor was taken from a human donor in good health.

CDR3 protein: CASSPWTGDLLNTEAFF. CDR3 bases: TGTGCCAGCAGTCCCTGGACAGGGGACCTTTTGAACACTGAAGCTTTCTTT. The V call is TRBV27, the J call TRBJ1-1, with 9 positions matching TRBD1. The CDR3 loop spans 17 amino acids. CDR1 and CDR2 (germline): MNHEY, SMNVEV (reference sequence). The V and J ends lost 5 bases and 0 bases, in that order; junction bases with no gene match: 10.